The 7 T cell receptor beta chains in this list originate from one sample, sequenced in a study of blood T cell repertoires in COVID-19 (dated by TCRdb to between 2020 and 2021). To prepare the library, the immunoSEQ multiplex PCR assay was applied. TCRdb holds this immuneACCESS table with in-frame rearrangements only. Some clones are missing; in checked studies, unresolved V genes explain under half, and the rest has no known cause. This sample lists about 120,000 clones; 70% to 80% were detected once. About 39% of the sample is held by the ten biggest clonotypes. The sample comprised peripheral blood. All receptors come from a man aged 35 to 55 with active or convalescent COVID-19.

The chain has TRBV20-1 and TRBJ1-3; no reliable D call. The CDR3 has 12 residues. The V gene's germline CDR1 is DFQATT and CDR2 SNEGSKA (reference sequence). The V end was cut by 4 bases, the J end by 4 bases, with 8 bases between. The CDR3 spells CSANDQGNTIYF. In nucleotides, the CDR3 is TGCAGTGCTAATGACCAAGGAAACACCATATATTTT.

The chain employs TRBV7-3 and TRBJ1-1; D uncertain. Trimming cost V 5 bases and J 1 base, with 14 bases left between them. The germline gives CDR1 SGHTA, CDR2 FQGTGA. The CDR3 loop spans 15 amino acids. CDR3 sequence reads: CASSIGPEENTEAFF. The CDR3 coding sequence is TGTGCCAGCAGCATCGGACCGGAGGAGAACACTGAAGCTTTCTTT. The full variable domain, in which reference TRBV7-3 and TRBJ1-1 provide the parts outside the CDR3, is GAGVSQTPSNKVTEKGKYVELRCDPISGHTALYWYRQSLGQGPEFLIYFQGTGAADDSGLPNDRFFAVRPEGSVSTLKIQRTERGDSAVYLCASSIGPEENTEAFFGQGTRLTVV.

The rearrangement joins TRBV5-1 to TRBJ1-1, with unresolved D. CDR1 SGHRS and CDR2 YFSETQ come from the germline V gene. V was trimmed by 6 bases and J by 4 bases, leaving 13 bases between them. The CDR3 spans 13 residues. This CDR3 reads CASTLTPGTEAFF. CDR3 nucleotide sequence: TGCGCCAGCACCCTGACTCCGGGCACTGAAGCTTTCTTT.

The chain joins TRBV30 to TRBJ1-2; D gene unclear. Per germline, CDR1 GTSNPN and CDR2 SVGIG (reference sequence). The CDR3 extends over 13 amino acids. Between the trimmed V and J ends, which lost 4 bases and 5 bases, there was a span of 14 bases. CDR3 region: CAWMGLGGYGYTF. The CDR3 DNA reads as TGTGCCTGGATGGGCCTCGGTGGATATGGCTACACCTTC.

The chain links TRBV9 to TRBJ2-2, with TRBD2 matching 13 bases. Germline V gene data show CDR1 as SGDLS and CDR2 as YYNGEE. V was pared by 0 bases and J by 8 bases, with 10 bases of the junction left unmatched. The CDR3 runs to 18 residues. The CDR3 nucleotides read TGTGCCAGCAGCGTAGCTCCAGGACTAGCGGGAGTTGGGGGGGAGCTGTTTTTT. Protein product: CASSVAPGLAGVGGELFF.

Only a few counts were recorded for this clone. This chain's CDR3 is CASSLPLAGGLFNEQFF. In DNA, the CDR3 is TGCGCCAGCAGCCTACCTTTAGCGGGGGGGCTTTTCAATGAGCAGTTCTTC. The rearrangement joins TRBV4-1 to TRBJ2-1, with 11 bases identical to TRBD2. V lost 4 bases and J lost 6; bases outside the gene matches: 11. CDR1 and CDR2 (germline): MGHRA, YSYEKL. CDR3 length equals 17 residues.

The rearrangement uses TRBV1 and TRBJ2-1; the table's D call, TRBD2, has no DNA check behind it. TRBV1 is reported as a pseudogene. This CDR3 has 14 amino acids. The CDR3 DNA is TGCACCAGCAGCCAGAGAGCCTTCATAGCGGAGCAGTTCTTC. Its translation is CTSSQRAFIAEQFF.